Described below is a single T cell receptor (beta chain) sequence and its context. What it binds is unknown. This record belongs to a study of post-analysis software for immune sequencing data. Findings of the study overall: TRBV5-6, TRBV5-1 and TRBV20-1 were among 4 or 5 TRBV segments more frequent in patients than controls.

Germline CDR1 and CDR2: SEHNR and FQNEAQ (reference sequence). The CDR3 covers 14 residues. Unique molecular identifiers were present in the TCR beta cDNA libraries. TCRdb used MiXCR to reprocess the PCR reads, holding one entry per CDR3 protein. The sample contains some 800,000 distinct CDR3 sequences, 35% to 55% of which appear only once. This TCR was sampled from a girl aged 5 to 17 with multiple sclerosis. V gene TRBV7-9 combines with J gene TRBJ2-7; 9 nucleotides align to TRBD2. TRBJ2-4 matches the DNA end more closely, so the J call is doubtful. Sequencing was carried out using blood. CDR3 sequence reads: CASSSFSGGDIQYF. DNA of the CDR3: TGTGCCAGCAGCTCCTTTAGCGGGGGTGACATTCAGTACTTC.